What follows is one TCR beta chain and its context. The data were taken from a study of blood T cell repertoires in COVID-19. Looking at the study overall: From the United States, Italy and Spain came samples of acute and convalescent COVID-19. PBMCs, B-cell-depleted T cells, or T cells were the source of the cDNA or gDNA that made up the material.

Per the authors' pipeline: Amplification of reference gene primers was used by the study to estimate nucleated cell counts. Profiling relied on immunoSEQ multiplex PCR, and the TCRdb table lists in-frame clones only, not all of them. V and J calls and clone size come straight from that table; D and trimming were deduced from the DNA. The sample yields approximately 300,000 clones, over 85% seen once. Recruited during active infection, patients (from Seattle) were subsequently followed longitudinally. The CDR3 runs 15 residues. CDR1 KGHSH and CDR2 LQKENI come from the germline V gene. V lost 3 bases and J lost 0, with 11 bases in between.

The TCR sequence derives from a woman aged 25-40 years with COVID-19, enrolled during active disease. The sequencing input was peripheral blood. This chain connects TRBV18 to TRBJ1-1; no firm D call. In DNA, the CDR3 is TGTGCCAGCTCACCCAGACAAGAATTGAACACTGAAGCTTTCTTT. The encoded protein is CASSPRQELNTEAFF.